The 22 T cell receptor beta chains presented below share a single source sample, sequenced in a study of blood T cell repertoires in COVID-19. The method was immunoSEQ multiplex PCR; TCRdb's version includes in-frame clones alone and lacks a portion of them. The table lists some 230,000 clones, about 86% of them singletons. The sample consisted of peripheral blood. The receptors were gathered from a woman aged 60-70 years with acute or convalescent COVID-19.

The V gene is TRBV19, the J gene TRBJ2-1, with a weak D call TRBD1 (5 bases). This CDR3 region has 14 residues. Trimming stripped 0 bases from V and 4 bases from J, with 7 bases between. Germline-derived CDR1 and CDR2 are LNHDA and SQIVND (reference sequence). CDR3 amino acids: CASSIDDSYNEQFF. The CDR3 DNA reads as TGTGCCAGTAGTATAGATGACAGTTACAATGAGCAGTTCTTC.

The rearrangement joins TRBV6-5 to TRBJ1-2; 9 bases map to TRBD1. The V and J ends lost 6 bases and 8 bases, in that order; junction bases with no gene match: 10. The V gene's germline CDR1 is MNHEY and CDR2 SVGAGI. The CDR3 covers 14 residues. In nucleotides, the CDR3 is TGTGCCAGCAGCCCCGGGACAGGGTTCTTCGGCTACACCTTC. Its translation is CASSPGTGFFGYTF.

This clone showed up many times. This chain uses TRBV7-3 with TRBJ2-1; D is undetermined. Germline-derived CDR1 and CDR2 are SGHTA and FQGTGA. The CDR3 sequence is 13 residues long. Trimming removed 4 bases at V and 8 bases at J, with 12 bases between. CDR3 in DNA: TGTGCCAGCAGCTCCGGGTGGAGCGATGAGCAGTTCTTC. Translating it yields CASSSGWSDEQFF.

This clone has only a few counts. The V gene is TRBV5-1, the J gene TRBJ2-7, with TRBD2 identical over 10 bases. The CDR3 runs 15 residues. The V and J ends lost 1 base and 5 bases, in that order; junction bases with no gene match: 6. Germline values: CDR1 SGHRS, CDR2 YFSETQ. Here the CDR3 DNA reads TGCGCCAGCAGCTTGCAAGGGACTAGCGTCGACGAGCAGTACTTC. Protein product: CASSLQGTSVDEQYF.

V is TRBV5-4 and J is TRBJ1-1, with 7 bases identical to TRBD1. CDR1 and CDR2 from the germline V gene are SGHNT and YYREEE (reference sequence). Trimming took 2 bases from V and 0 from J; bases not matched to a gene: 4. CDR3 length equals 15 residues. The CDR3 sequence is CASSFGQVLNTEAFF. In nucleotides, the CDR3 is TGTGCCAGCAGCTTCGGACAGGTCCTGAACACTGAAGCTTTCTTT.

The rearrangement joins TRBV7-9 to TRBJ1-2; 9 bases are shared with TRBD1. Germline V gene data show CDR1 as SEHNR and CDR2 as FQNEAQ (reference sequence). V was pared by 5 bases and J by 8 bases, with 15 bases of the junction left unmatched. The CDR3 spans 16 residues. CDR3 loop: CASSLTPPGQGGGYTF. In nucleotides, the CDR3 is TGTGCCAGCAGCCTCACCCCTCCGGGACAGGGAGGAGGCTACACCTTC.

This chain links TRBV6-5 with TRBJ2-7, with 10 bases fitting TRBD1. Per the germline V gene, CDR1 is MNHEY and CDR2 is SVGAGI. This CDR3 spans 13 amino acids. With 6 bases clipped from V and 7 bases from J, the junction kept 6 bases outside the gene matches. CDR3 coding DNA: TGTGCCAGCAGATATGGGACAGGGGATGAGCAGTACTTC. The encoded protein is CASRYGTGDEQYF.

CDR3 residues: CASSPDSYGYTF. The CDR3 DNA is TGTGCCAGCAGCCCCGACTCCTATGGCTACACCTTC. The V call is TRBV5-5, the J call TRBJ1-2; D remains ambiguous. Trimming removed 4 bases at V and 4 bases at J, with 8 bases between. The germline gives CDR1 SGHKS, CDR2 YYEKEE (reference sequence). The CDR3 length is 12 residues.

The chain has TRBV2 and TRBJ1-2; 9 positions match TRBD1. This CDR3 has 15 amino acids. After removal of 5 bases from V and 2 bases from J, the junction contained 6 bases not matched to a gene. Germline values: CDR1 SNHLY, CDR2 FYNNEI. CDR3 in amino acids: CASSPLTGGNYGYTF. Written as DNA, the CDR3 is TGTGCCAGCAGTCCCCTTACAGGGGGCAACTATGGCTACACCTTC.

The chain joins TRBV18 to TRBJ1-1; D not certain. The CDR3 is 14 residues long. The germline gives CDR1 KGHSH, CDR2 LQKENI. The germline V and J ends were trimmed by 6 bases and 2 bases, with 13 bases remaining between them. CDR3 region: CASSRTDTNTEAFF. The CDR3 DNA reads as TGTGCCAGCTCCCGAACCGACACCAACACTGAAGCTTTCTTT.

This sequence joins TRBV29-1 and TRBJ1-1; maybe TRBD1 (5 bases). Trimming took 7 bases from V and 10 from J, leaving 13 bases between them. Germline V gene lookup returns CDR1 SQVTM and CDR2 ANQGSEA. The CDR3 totals 10 residues. The CDR3 DNA is TGCAGCGCCGTCAGGGAGGGAGCTTTCTTT. It specifies CSAVREGAFF.

The chain couples TRBV7-2 to TRBJ2-5; TRBD2 agrees at 9 bases. The CDR3 extends over 14 amino acids. In germline, CDR1 is SGHTA, CDR2 FQGNSA. V lost 5 bases to trimming and J lost 5 bases; unmatched junction nucleotides: 6. DNA for the CDR3: TGTGCCAGCAGCCTACAAAGCGGGAGGGAGACCCAGTACTTC. Its translation: CASSLQSGRETQYF.

This clone was counted between two and nine times. This chain joins TRBV11-1 and TRBJ2-1, with 8 bases lining up with TRBD2. From germline, CDR1 is SGHAT and CDR2 FQDESV (reference sequence). The trim removed 5 bases at V and 6 bases at J, leaving 6 bases unmatched. CDR3 length: 14 amino acids. The CDR3 nucleotides read TGTGCCAGCAGCCCGCGGGGGGTAACCAATGAGCAGTTCTTC. Its translation is CASSPRGVTNEQFF.

The V and J genes are TRBV6-6 and TRBJ1-2, with 9 positions matching TRBD1. CDR1 MNHNY and CDR2 SVGAGI come from the germline V gene (reference sequence). V gave up 4 bases and J gave up 6 bases; unmatched junction bases: 9. The CDR3 contains 15 residues. CDR3: CASSSLTRQGDGYTF. In nucleotides, the CDR3 is TGTGCCAGCAGTTCTCTAACTAGACAGGGGGATGGCTACACCTTC.

The chain carries TRBV5-5 and TRBJ2-2, with D possibly matching TRBD2 (6 bases). CDR3 size: 13 residues. Germline V lookup: CDR1 SGHKS, CDR2 YYEKEE (reference sequence). Trimming stripped 4 bases from V and 4 bases from J, with 8 bases between. CDR3 nucleotides: TGTGCCAGCAGCGGCGGGGTCACCGGGGAGCTGTTTTTT. It yields the protein CASSGGVTGELFF.

The rearrangement uses TRBV18 and TRBJ1-6; D gene ambiguous. Looked up from germline, CDR1 is KGHSH and CDR2 is LQKENI. The CDR3 sequence is 16 residues long. Trimming took off 2 bases at V and 0 bases at J, with 8 bases between the two ends. CDR3 protein: CASSPDGSSYNSPLHF. The CDR3 DNA reads TGTGCCAGCTCACCAGACGGGAGCTCCTATAATTCACCCCTCCACTTT. The complete variable domain, with remaining parts taken from reference TRBV18 and TRBJ1-6, reads NAGVMQNPRHLVRRRGQEARLRCSPMKGHSHVYWYRQLPEEGLKFMVYLQKENIIDESGMPKERFSAEFPKEGPSILRIQQVVRGDSAAYFCASSPDGSSYNSPLHFGNGTRLTVT.

This chain joins TRBV7-2 and TRBJ2-1, with 8 bases that match TRBD1. The V gene's germline CDR1 is SGHTA and CDR2 FQGNSA. The CDR3 is 16 amino acids. V trimming: 2 bases; J trimming: 6 bases; junction bases outside the gene matches: 9. In DNA form, the CDR3 reads TGTGCCAGCAGCTTACAAATTTTCGGGACAGGCAATGAGCAGTTCTTC. Its protein product is CASSLQIFGTGNEQFF.

The chain combines TRBV3-1 (or the pseudogene TRBV3-2) with TRBJ2-3; 7 bases are shared with TRBD2. Germline assignment: CDR1 LGHDT and CDR2 YNNKEL (reference sequence). J was trimmed by 3 bases and V by 4 bases; bases with no gene match: 4. The CDR3 runs 14 residues. CDR3 sequence: CASSLGLETDTQYF. As DNA, the CDR3 is TGTGCCAGCAGCCTTGGACTAGAGACAGATACGCAGTATTTT.

The chain couples TRBV7-3 to TRBJ1-6; no clear D gene. This CDR3 comprises 15 residues. The V gene lost 2 bases and the J gene lost 10 bases, with 15 bases spanning the gap. CDR1 SGHTA and CDR2 FQGTGA come from the germline V gene. The chain's CDR3 is CASSLDGGPRSPLHF. The CDR3 nucleotides are TGTGCCAGCAGCTTAGATGGAGGGCCTCGGTCACCCCTCCACTTT.

V usage is TRBV19 and J usage is TRBJ1-1, with D hard to call. Germline values: CDR1 LNHDA, CDR2 SQIVND (reference sequence). Trimming took off 0 bases at V and 1 base at J, with 6 bases between the two ends. CDR3 length: 14 residues. CDR3 nucleotides: TGTGCCAGTAGTATAGAGAGGCCGAACACTGAAGCTTTCTTT. It translates to CASSIERPNTEAFF.

This rearrangement joins TRBV7-6 to TRBJ2-7; 10 bases line up with TRBD1. The CDR3 contains 15 residues. Trimming at V came to 4 bases and at J to 2 bases, leaving 5 bases not matched to a gene. Germline CDR1 SGHVS, CDR2 FNYEAQ. DNA for the CDR3: TGTGCCAGCAGCTCTATGACAGGGGGCCCCTACGAGCAGTACTTC. Translated: CASSSMTGGPYEQYF.

The V gene is TRBV18, the J gene TRBJ2-6; perhaps TRBD2 as D (6 bases). The CDR3 contains 16 residues. Germline values: CDR1 KGHSH, CDR2 LQKENI. Trimming took 6 bases from V and 1 from J, leaving 13 bases between them. The CDR3 nucleotides are TGTGCCAGCTCTCTGCAGGAGGGTTCTGGGGCCAACGTCCTGACTTTC. Its protein product is CASSLQEGSGANVLTF.